These T cell receptor beta chains were read from a single sample in a study of cytomegalovirus exposure and HLA in healthy donors. The data were produced by immunoSEQ multiplex PCR, yet TCRdb's version contains in-frame clones alone and is incomplete. The profile shows fewer than 250,000 clones, 75% to 80% of them singletons. The source material was PBMCs. The receptors shown here come from a man in his late teens or twenties in good health and CMV-seronegative. The CDR3 runs from the conserved cysteine through the conserved F or W. D genes are given only for firm matches. The listing skips clone size in some rows; elsewhere it reads once, few, many or a size class.

cdr3_aa: CSSSLGQEPNQPQHF
cdr3_nt: TGTTCCAGCAGCTTAGGACAGGAGCCCAATCAGCCCCAGCATTTT
j_call: TRBJ1-5
clone_size: NA
v_call: TRBV7-9
d_call: TRBD1

cdr3_aa: CASSFTGTGDTGELFF
cdr3_nt: TGTGCCAGCAGCTTCACCGGGACAGGGGACACCGGGGAGCTGTTTTTT
j_call: TRBJ2-2
clone_size: NA
v_call: TRBV7-2
d_call: TRBD1

cdr3_aa: CASSLVGGSTEAFF
cdr3_nt: TGTGCCAGCAGCTTAGTAGGGGGCAGCACTGAAGCTTTCTTT
j_call: TRBJ1-1
clone_size: once
v_call: TRBV11-2
d_call: TRBD1

cdr3_aa: CASSQIGRGIGTYEQYF
cdr3_nt: TGCGCCAGCAGTCAAATCGGGCGGGGGATCGGCACCTACGAGCAGTACTTC
j_call: TRBJ2-7
clone_size: NA
v_call: TRBV23-1
d_call: TRBD2

cdr3_aa: CSGGGQALYGYTF
cdr3_nt: TGCAGCGGGGGGGGACAGGCCCTCTATGGCTACACCTTC
j_call: TRBJ1-2
clone_size: NA
v_call: TRBV29-1
d_call: TRBD1

cdr3_aa: CAWSVFQDRLTF
cdr3_nt: TGTGCCTGGAGTGTCTTTCAGGACAGGCTGACTTTC
j_call: TRBJ2-6
clone_size: once
v_call: TRBV30
d_call: TRBD1

cdr3_aa: CASKGQGYDEQYF
cdr3_nt: TGTGCCAGCAAGGGACAGGGTTACGACGAGCAGTACTTC
j_call: TRBJ2-7
clone_size: few
v_call: TRBV11-3
d_call: TRBD1

cdr3_aa: CSARRGKKAFF
cdr3_nt: TGCAGTGCTAGAAGGGGAAAAAAAGCTTTCTTT
j_call: TRBJ1-1
clone_size: NA
v_call: TRBV20-1
d_call: NA

cdr3_aa: CAWSTGNTGELFF
cdr3_nt: TGTGCCTGGTCGACAGGAAACACCGGGGAGCTGTTTTTT
j_call: TRBJ2-2
clone_size: NA
v_call: TRBV30
d_call: NA

cdr3_aa: CASSPDMVKFYEQYF
cdr3_nt: TGTGCCAGCAGCCCGGACATGGTGAAATTCTACGAGCAGTACTTC
j_call: TRBJ2-7
clone_size: NA
v_call: TRBV5-8
d_call: NA

cdr3_aa: CASSAVGGQGRETQYF
cdr3_nt: TGTGCCAGCTCGGCTGTCGGTGGCCAGGGGAGAGAGACCCAGTACTTC
j_call: TRBJ2-5
clone_size: NA
v_call: TRBV18
d_call: NA

cdr3_aa: CASSLEGTGTEAFF
cdr3_nt: TGCGCCAGCAGCTTGGAGGGGACAGGGACTGAAGCTTTCTTT
j_call: TRBJ1-1
clone_size: NA
v_call: TRBV5-1
d_call: TRBD1

cdr3_aa: CASSLATVAGNTIYF
cdr3_nt: TGTGCCAGCAGCTTAGCGACGGTAGCCGGAAACACCATATATTTT
j_call: TRBJ1-3
clone_size: NA
v_call: TRBV7-6
d_call: NA

cdr3_aa: CASSDRGGYGYTF
cdr3_nt: TGTGCCAGCAGCGACAGGGGAGGCTATGGCTACACCTTC
j_call: TRBJ1-2
clone_size: NA
v_call: TRBV7-3
d_call: TRBD1

cdr3_aa: CASSQDSRREATNEKLFF
cdr3_nt: TGCGCCAGCAGCCAAGACTCGAGGAGGGAGGCCACTAATGAAAAACTGTTTTTT
j_call: TRBJ1-4
clone_size: NA
v_call: TRBV4-3
d_call: NA

cdr3_aa: CASSLFGGAWETQYF
cdr3_nt: TGTGCCAGCAGCTTATTTGGGGGGGCATGGGAGACCCAGTACTTC
j_call: TRBJ2-5
clone_size: NA
v_call: TRBV11-2
d_call: NA

cdr3_aa: CASSLGGGYEQFF
cdr3_nt: TGTGCCAGCAGCTTGGGGGGGGGATATGAGCAGTTCTTC
j_call: TRBJ2-1
clone_size: NA
v_call: TRBV5-4
d_call: TRBD2

cdr3_aa: CASSPGYATNEKLFF
cdr3_nt: TGTGCCAGCAGCCCCGGGTATGCAACTAATGAAAAACTGTTTTTT
j_call: TRBJ1-4
clone_size: NA
v_call: TRBV9
d_call: NA

cdr3_aa: CASSEDPTDRVGNTEAFF
cdr3_nt: TGCGCCAGCAGCGAAGACCCCACCGACAGGGTGGGGAACACTGAAGCTTTCTTT
j_call: TRBJ1-1
clone_size: NA
v_call: TRBV5-1
d_call: TRBD1

cdr3_aa: CASSQDAVLAREQYF
cdr3_nt: TGCGCCAGCAGCCAAGATGCGGTACTAGCGAGGGAGCAGTACTTC
j_call: TRBJ2-7
clone_size: NA
v_call: TRBV4-3
d_call: TRBD2

cdr3_aa: CASSQLQGFARNQPQHF
cdr3_nt: TGTGCCAGCAGTCAACTACAGGGATTCGCACGGAATCAGCCCCAGCATTTT
j_call: TRBJ1-5
clone_size: NA
v_call: TRBV2
d_call: NA

cdr3_aa: CASRDRGETQYF
cdr3_nt: TGTGCCAGCAGGGACAGGGGAGAGACCCAGTACTTC
j_call: TRBJ2-5
clone_size: NA
v_call: TRBV2
d_call: TRBD1

cdr3_aa: CASSLTGGWNQPQHF
cdr3_nt: TGTGCCAGCAGTTTAACAGGTGGGTGGAATCAGCCCCAGCATTTT
j_call: TRBJ1-5
clone_size: NA
v_call: TRBV27
d_call: NA

cdr3_aa: CASSLQRGDRQPQHF
cdr3_nt: TGTGCCAGCAGCCTACAACGGGGGGACCGTCAGCCCCAGCATTTT
j_call: TRBJ1-5
clone_size: once
v_call: TRBV7-8
d_call: NA

cdr3_aa: CASSRTGDGYEQYF
cdr3_nt: TGTGCCAGCAGTAGGACAGGGGATGGCTACGAGCAGTACTTC
j_call: TRBJ2-7
clone_size: NA
v_call: TRBV2
d_call: TRBD1

cdr3_aa: CASSPLGLVDGYTF
cdr3_nt: TGTGCCAGCTCACCTTTGGGCCTGGTTGATGGCTACACCTTC
j_call: TRBJ1-2
clone_size: NA
v_call: TRBV18
d_call: NA

cdr3_aa: CAIGGSAGPEQYF
cdr3_nt: TGTGCCATCGGAGGGTCGGCAGGGCCCGAGCAGTACTTC
j_call: TRBJ2-7
clone_size: few
v_call: TRBV10-3
d_call: NA

cdr3_aa: CARIDRNNEQFF
cdr3_nt: TGTGCCAGAATAGACAGGAACAATGAGCAGTTCTTC
j_call: TRBJ2-1
clone_size: NA
v_call: TRBV2
d_call: NA

cdr3_aa: CASSELGNTGGDTQYF
cdr3_nt: TGTGCCAGCAGTGAATTGGGGAACACGGGGGGAGATACGCAGTATTTT
j_call: TRBJ2-3
clone_size: NA
v_call: TRBV2
d_call: TRBD2

cdr3_aa: CASSTDDRVGNTIYF
cdr3_nt: TGTGCCAGCAGCACCGATGACAGGGTGGGAAACACCATATATTTT
j_call: TRBJ1-3
clone_size: NA
v_call: TRBV7-3
d_call: TRBD1

cdr3_aa: CASSFSGGNNQPQHF
cdr3_nt: TGTGCCAGCAGTTTCTCAGGGGGTAACAATCAGCCCCAGCATTTT
j_call: TRBJ1-5
clone_size: few
v_call: TRBV27
d_call: TRBD1

cdr3_aa: CSVRHGTANTEAFF
cdr3_nt: TGCAGCGTTCGTCACGGGACAGCGAACACTGAAGCTTTCTTT
j_call: TRBJ1-1
clone_size: NA
v_call: TRBV29-1
d_call: TRBD1

cdr3_aa: CASRLGTSGGSQETQYF
cdr3_nt: TGTGCCAGCAGGTTGGGGACTAGCGGGGGCTCCCAAGAGACCCAGTACTTC
j_call: TRBJ2-5
clone_size: NA
v_call: TRBV5-4
d_call: TRBD2

cdr3_aa: CASSLVREGYNEQFF
cdr3_nt: TGCGCCAGCAGCTTGGTCCGTGAGGGCTACAATGAGCAGTTCTTC
j_call: TRBJ2-1
clone_size: NA
v_call: TRBV5-1
d_call: NA

cdr3_aa: CAALVAGCQETQYF
cdr3_nt: TGTGCGGCCCTAGTAGCGGGATGCCAAGAGACCCAGTACTTC
j_call: TRBJ2-5
clone_size: few
v_call: TRBV6-4
d_call: TRBD2

cdr3_aa: CAWSDPGNYGYTF
cdr3_nt: TGTGCCTGGAGTGACCCAGGGAATTATGGCTACACCTTC
j_call: TRBJ1-2
clone_size: NA
v_call: TRBV30
d_call: NA

cdr3_aa: CASSLRTSKTDTQYF
cdr3_nt: TGTGCCAGCAGCTTAAGGACTAGTAAAACAGATACGCAGTATTTT
j_call: TRBJ2-3
clone_size: NA
v_call: TRBV7-2
d_call: TRBD2

cdr3_aa: CSVGGVEGTDTQYF
cdr3_nt: TGCAGCGTTGGGGGGGTCGAGGGGACAGATACGCAGTATTTT
j_call: TRBJ2-3
clone_size: NA
v_call: TRBV29-1
d_call: NA

cdr3_aa: CASSIDLPNVLTF
cdr3_nt: TGTGCCAGTAGTATAGATCTTCCCAACGTCCTGACTTTC
j_call: TRBJ2-6
clone_size: NA
v_call: TRBV19
d_call: NA

cdr3_aa: CASSLRLAGGLLEQYF
cdr3_nt: TGTGCCAGCAGTTTAAGACTAGCGGGAGGCCTACTCGAGCAGTACTTC
j_call: TRBJ2-7
clone_size: once
v_call: TRBV27
d_call: TRBD2